This paragraph reports one T cell receptor beta chain. This clone was counted once. Its antigen is unknown. The record has no base qualities; no much larger clone is one base away. This sample is part of a study of technical replicates of blood from a handful of donors (dated by TCRdb to about 2017). CDR1 and CDR2 were assigned from the germline V gene (reference sequence) as PRHDT and FYEKMQ. Spanning cysteine to phenylalanine, the CDR3 consists of 15 amino acids. Just CDR3 DNA is preserved here, 45 bases in frame from base 1. Trimming costs V 2 bases and J 2 bases, and their ends lie 13 bases apart. The receptor library was made with the immunoSEQ multiplex PCR assay. TCRdb limited this immuneACCESS table to in-frame rearrangements with V and J called. A share of clones is missing; checked studies link under half to unresolved V genes, and the rest is unexplained. This sample gives approximately 70,000 clones in total; around 92% of them show up just once. The ten biggest clones cover 0.42% of the sample.

Sequenced input: T cells isolated from PBMCs. The receptor was isolated from a human donor in good health. The sequence links TRBV13 to TRBJ2-7; matching of 5 bases hints at TRBD2 as the D gene. This receptor carries the CDR3 CASSLSGDMTYEQYF. The sequence in DNA is TGTGCCAGCAGCTTATCCGGGGATATGACCTACGAGCAGTACTTC.